This T cell receptor beta chain came from a study of CD8 T cells in ankylosing spondylitis. TCRdb processed the 5' RACE reads anew with MiXCR; each CDR3 protein has one entry. Counted here are approximately 290,000 distinct CDR3 sequences, 20% occurring once; the ten biggest clones make up 3.5%. J gave up 6 bases and V 6 bases, and 6 bases lay outside the gene matches. The CDR3 sequence is 13 residues long. Germline V CDR1 and CDR2: SNHLY, FYNNEI. This TCR derives from a female donor with ankylosing spondylitis or in good health (not recorded which). Sequenced: blood, either unsorted or a sorted T cell fraction (not recorded which). The chain joins TRBV2 to TRBJ2-7, with TRBD2 identical over 9 bases. CDR3 sequence (DNA): TGTGCCAGCAGGGTAGCGGGAGTGGGCGAGCAGTACTTC. Translation gives CASRVAGVGEQYF. The full variable domain, rest sourced from reference TRBV2 and TRBJ2-7, is EPEVTQTPSHQVTQMGQEVILRCVPISNHLYFYWYRQILGQKVEFLVSFYNNEISEKSEIFDDQFSVERPDGSNFTLKIRSTKLEDSAMYFCASRVAGVGEQYFGPGTRLTVT.